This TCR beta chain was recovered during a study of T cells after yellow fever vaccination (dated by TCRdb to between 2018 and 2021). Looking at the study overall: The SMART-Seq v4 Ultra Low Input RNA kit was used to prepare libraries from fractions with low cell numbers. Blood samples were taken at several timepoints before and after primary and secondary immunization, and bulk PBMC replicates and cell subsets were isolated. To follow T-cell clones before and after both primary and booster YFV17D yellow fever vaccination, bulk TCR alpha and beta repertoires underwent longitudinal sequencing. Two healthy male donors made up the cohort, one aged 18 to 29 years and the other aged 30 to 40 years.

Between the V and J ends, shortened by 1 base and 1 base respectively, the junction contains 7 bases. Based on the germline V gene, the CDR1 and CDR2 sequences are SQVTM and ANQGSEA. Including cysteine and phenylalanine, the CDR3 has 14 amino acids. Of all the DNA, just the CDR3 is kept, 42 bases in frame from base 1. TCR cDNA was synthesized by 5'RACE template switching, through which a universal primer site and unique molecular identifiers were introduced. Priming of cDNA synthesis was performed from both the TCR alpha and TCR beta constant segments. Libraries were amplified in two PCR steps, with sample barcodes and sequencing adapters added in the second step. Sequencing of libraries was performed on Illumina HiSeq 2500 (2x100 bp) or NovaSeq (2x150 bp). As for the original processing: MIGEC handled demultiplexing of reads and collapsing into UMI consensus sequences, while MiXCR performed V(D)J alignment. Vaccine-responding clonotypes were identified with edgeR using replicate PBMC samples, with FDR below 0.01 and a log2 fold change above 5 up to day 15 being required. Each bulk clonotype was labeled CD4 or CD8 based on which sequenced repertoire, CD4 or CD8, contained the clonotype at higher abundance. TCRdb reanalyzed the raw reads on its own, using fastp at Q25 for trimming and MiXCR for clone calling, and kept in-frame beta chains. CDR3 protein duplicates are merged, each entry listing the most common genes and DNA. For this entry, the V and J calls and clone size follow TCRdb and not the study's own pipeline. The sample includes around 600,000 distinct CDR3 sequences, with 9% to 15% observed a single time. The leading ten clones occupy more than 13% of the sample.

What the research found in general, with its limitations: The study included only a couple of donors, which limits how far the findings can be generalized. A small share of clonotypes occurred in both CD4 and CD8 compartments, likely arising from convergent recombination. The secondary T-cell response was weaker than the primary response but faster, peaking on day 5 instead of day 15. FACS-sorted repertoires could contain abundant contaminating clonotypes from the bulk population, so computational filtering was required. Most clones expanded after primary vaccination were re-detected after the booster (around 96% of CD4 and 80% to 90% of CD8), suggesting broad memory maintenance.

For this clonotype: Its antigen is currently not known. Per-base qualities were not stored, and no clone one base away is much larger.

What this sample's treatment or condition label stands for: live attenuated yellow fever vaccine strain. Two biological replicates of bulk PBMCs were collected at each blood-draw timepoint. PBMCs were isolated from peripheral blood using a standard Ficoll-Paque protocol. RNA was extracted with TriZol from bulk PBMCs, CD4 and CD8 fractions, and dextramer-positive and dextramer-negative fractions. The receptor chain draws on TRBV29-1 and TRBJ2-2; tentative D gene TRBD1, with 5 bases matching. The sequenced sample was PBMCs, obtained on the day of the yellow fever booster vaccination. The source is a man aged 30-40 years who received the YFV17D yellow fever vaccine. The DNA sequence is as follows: TGCAGCGTTGAAGGGGGCGTGAACACCGGGGAGCTGTTTTTT. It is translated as CSVEGGVNTGELFF.